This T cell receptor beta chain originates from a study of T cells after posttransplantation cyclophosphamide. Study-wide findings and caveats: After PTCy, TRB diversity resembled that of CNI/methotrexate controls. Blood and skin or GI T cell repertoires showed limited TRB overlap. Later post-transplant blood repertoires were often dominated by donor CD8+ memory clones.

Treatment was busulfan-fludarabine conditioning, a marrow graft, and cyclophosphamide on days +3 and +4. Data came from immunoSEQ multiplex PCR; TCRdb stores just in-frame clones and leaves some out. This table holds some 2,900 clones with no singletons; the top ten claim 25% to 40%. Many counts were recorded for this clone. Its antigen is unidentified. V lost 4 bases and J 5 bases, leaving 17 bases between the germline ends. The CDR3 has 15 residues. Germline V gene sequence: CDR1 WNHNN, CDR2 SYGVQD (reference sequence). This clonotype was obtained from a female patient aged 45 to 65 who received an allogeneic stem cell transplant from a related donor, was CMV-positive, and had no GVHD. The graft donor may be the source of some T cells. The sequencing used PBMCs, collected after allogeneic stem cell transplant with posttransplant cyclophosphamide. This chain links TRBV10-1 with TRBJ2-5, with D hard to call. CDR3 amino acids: CASSVKARSWETQYF. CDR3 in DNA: TGCGCCAGCAGTGTGAAGGCCCGATCTTGGGAGACCCAGTACTTC.